Listed below are T cell receptor beta chains from one sample, sequenced in a study of T cell repertoires in cytomegalovirus infection. TCRdb reprocessed the reads with MiXCR, giving one entry per CDR3 protein. The sample lists around 330,000 distinct CDR3 sequences, roughly 16% occurring once. Sequences were obtained from PBMCs. The receptors come from a human donor in good health (CMV status not recorded). Some clones in this sample may be carry-over from other donors' samples. The CDR3 runs from the conserved cysteine through the conserved F or W. Each record gives: CDR3 protein, CDR3 DNA, J gene, V gene, clone size, D gene. The D gene is left open where the match is weak. The size of a clone is reported for some rows only, either as once, few or many, or as a class for expanded clones.

CDR3 protein: CASSSLTGGRGNQPQHF
CDR3 DNA: TGTGCCAGTAGTTCTCTGACAGGGGGCAGGGGCAATCAGCCCCAGCATTTT
J gene: TRBJ1-5
V gene: TRBV19
clone size: -
D gene: TRBD1

CDR3 protein: CAIRGGNEQFF
CDR3 DNA: TGTGCCATCAGAGGCGGCAATGAGCAGTTCTTC
J gene: TRBJ2-1
V gene: TRBV10-3
clone size: few
D gene: -

CDR3 protein: CASSFRTGGDTDTQYF
CDR3 DNA: TGTGCCAGCAGCTTTCGGACAGGGGGCGACACAGATACGCAGTATTTT
J gene: TRBJ2-3
V gene: TRBV7-9
clone size: many
D gene: TRBD1

CDR3 protein: CASSQGLSTDTQYF
CDR3 DNA: TGTGCCAGCAGCCAGGGACTTAGCACAGATACGCAGTATTTT
J gene: TRBJ2-3
V gene: TRBV5-5
clone size: many
D gene: -

CDR3 protein: CASSYLQGPGNEQYF
CDR3 DNA: TGTGCCAGCAGCTACCTACAGGGACCGGGGAACGAGCAGTACTTC
J gene: TRBJ2-7
V gene: TRBV7-8
clone size: many
D gene: -

CDR3 protein: CASQGPPPGNEQYF
CDR3 DNA: TGTGCCAGCCAAGGGCCTCCCCCCGGGAACGAGCAGTACTTC
J gene: TRBJ2-7
V gene: TRBV12-3/TRBV12-4
clone size: -
D gene: -

CDR3 protein: CASSVLGQGAGTEAFF
CDR3 DNA: TGTGCCAGCAGCGTATTAGGACAGGGGGCCGGGACTGAAGCTTTCTTT
J gene: TRBJ1-1
V gene: TRBV9
clone size: few
D gene: TRBD1

CDR3 protein: CSSVGDRGEETQYF
CDR3 DNA: TGCAGCTCTGTTGGGGACAGGGGAGAAGAGACCCAGTACTTC
J gene: TRBJ2-5
V gene: TRBV29-1
clone size: many
D gene: TRBD1

CDR3 protein: CASWGVPGDTQYF
CDR3 DNA: TGTGCCAGCTGGGGGGTCCCCGGAGATACGCAGTATTTT
J gene: TRBJ2-3
V gene: TRBV5-6
clone size: -
D gene: -

CDR3 protein: CASSVIGETQYF
CDR3 DNA: TGTGCCAGCAGTGTAATAGGAGAGACCCAGTACTTC
J gene: TRBJ2-5
V gene: TRBV2
clone size: -
D gene: -

CDR3 protein: CASSLEQRQYF
CDR3 DNA: TGTGCCAGCAGCTTAGAGCAGCGGCAGTACTTC
J gene: TRBJ2-7
V gene: TRBV7-2
clone size: many
D gene: -

CDR3 protein: CASNQRDGGELFF
CDR3 DNA: TGTGCCAGTAATCAGAGGGATGGCGGGGAGCTGTTTTTT
J gene: TRBJ2-2
V gene: TRBV19
clone size: -
D gene: -

CDR3 protein: CSARDARGSGELFF
CDR3 DNA: TGCAGTGCTAGAGACGCTCGGGGGTCCGGGGAGCTGTTTTTT
J gene: TRBJ2-2
V gene: TRBV20-1
clone size: -
D gene: -

CDR3 protein: CASSPRDEPVEFF
CDR3 DNA: TGTGCCAGCAGCCCAAGGGACGAACCGGTGGAGTTCTTC
J gene: TRBJ2-1
V gene: TRBV5-4
clone size: many
D gene: -

CDR3 protein: CASLRQGVWADTQYF
CDR3 DNA: TGTGCCAGCTTAAGACAGGGTGTATGGGCAGATACGCAGTATTTT
J gene: TRBJ2-3
V gene: TRBV6-1
clone size: many
D gene: TRBD1

CDR3 protein: CASSPSTASYEQYF
CDR3 DNA: TGTGCCAGTAGTCCCTCGACGGCCTCCTACGAGCAGTACTTC
J gene: TRBJ2-7
V gene: TRBV19
clone size: -
D gene: -

CDR3 protein: CSARVTGGNQPQHF
CDR3 DNA: TGCAGTGCTAGAGTGACAGGGGGGAATCAGCCCCAGCATTTT
J gene: TRBJ1-5
V gene: TRBV20-1
clone size: -
D gene: TRBD1

CDR3 protein: CASSRSTNEQFF
CDR3 DNA: TGTGCCAGCAGCCGAAGCACCAATGAGCAGTTCTTC
J gene: TRBJ2-1
V gene: TRBV3-1
clone size: few
D gene: -

CDR3 protein: CSAPGGTGRPYEQYF
CDR3 DNA: TGCAGTGCCCCGGGGGGGACAGGGAGACCCTACGAGCAGTACTTC
J gene: TRBJ2-7
V gene: TRBV20-1
clone size: -
D gene: -

CDR3 protein: CASSMPSGRRTDTQYF
CDR3 DNA: TGTGCCAGTAGTATGCCCAGCGGGCGTCGCACAGATACGCAGTATTTT
J gene: TRBJ2-3
V gene: TRBV19
clone size: -
D gene: -

CDR3 protein: CASSLVGAGQETQYF
CDR3 DNA: TGTGCCAGCAGTTTGGTCGGGGCAGGTCAAGAGACCCAGTACTTC
J gene: TRBJ2-5
V gene: TRBV6-1
clone size: few
D gene: -

CDR3 protein: CASRGRTSYEQYF
CDR3 DNA: TGTGCCAGCAGGGGAAGGACCTCCTACGAGCAGTACTTC
J gene: TRBJ2-7
V gene: TRBV6-2/TRBV6-3
clone size: -
D gene: -

CDR3 protein: CASSILQGRSEAFF
CDR3 DNA: TGTGCCAGTAGTATCCTCCAGGGGAGGTCTGAAGCTTTCTTT
J gene: TRBJ1-1
V gene: TRBV19
clone size: once
D gene: -

CDR3 protein: CASNQEGGAWAQHF
CDR3 DNA: TGTGCCAGCAACCAGGAAGGGGGGGCTTGGGCCCAGCATTTT
J gene: TRBJ1-5
V gene: TRBV28
clone size: many
D gene: -

CDR3 protein: CASSSRWGGEETQYF
CDR3 DNA: TGTGCCAGCAGTTCCCGGTGGGGAGGCGAGGAGACCCAGTACTTC
J gene: TRBJ2-5
V gene: TRBV12-3/TRBV12-4
clone size: many
D gene: -

CDR3 protein: CASSLASGSGLETQYF
CDR3 DNA: TGTGCCAGCAGCTTAGCATCAGGGTCCGGGCTAGAGACCCAGTACTTC
J gene: TRBJ2-5
V gene: TRBV7-2
clone size: -
D gene: -

CDR3 protein: CASSPGRYEQFF
CDR3 DNA: TGTGCCAGCTCACCAGGGCGGTATGAGCAGTTCTTC
J gene: TRBJ2-1
V gene: TRBV18
clone size: -
D gene: -

CDR3 protein: CASSLAQGYFYEQYF
CDR3 DNA: TGTGCCAGCAGCTTAGCCCAGGGCTACTTCTACGAGCAGTACTTC
J gene: TRBJ2-7
V gene: TRBV7-2
clone size: many
D gene: -

CDR3 protein: CATSRDPGDTQYF
CDR3 DNA: TGTGCCACCAGCAGAGATCCCGGGGATACGCAGTATTTT
J gene: TRBJ2-3
V gene: TRBV15
clone size: -
D gene: -

CDR3 protein: CSAIPLSLREDTQYF
CDR3 DNA: TGCAGTGCCATTCCCCTGTCGTTGCGCGAAGATACGCAGTATTTT
J gene: TRBJ2-3
V gene: TRBV20-1
clone size: few
D gene: -

CDR3 protein: CASSDISSTDTQYF
CDR3 DNA: TGTGCCAGCAGTGATATCTCTAGCACAGATACGCAGTATTTT
J gene: TRBJ2-3
V gene: TRBV2
clone size: few
D gene: -

CDR3 protein: CSARDGDSWAGELFF
CDR3 DNA: TGCAGTGCTAGAGATGGAGACTCCTGGGCTGGGGAGCTGTTTTTT
J gene: TRBJ2-2
V gene: TRBV20-1
clone size: few
D gene: -

CDR3 protein: CASSQVYGGSMWNEQFF
CDR3 DNA: TGTGCCAGCAGCCAAGTCTACGGGGGCTCTATGTGGAATGAGCAGTTCTTC
J gene: TRBJ2-1
V gene: TRBV3-1
clone size: -
D gene: -

CDR3 protein: CASTSRNTRTEAFF
CDR3 DNA: TGTGCCAGCACTTCGCGGAACACGCGCACTGAAGCTTTCTTT
J gene: TRBJ1-1
V gene: TRBV2
clone size: once
D gene: -

CDR3 protein: CASSLAQGGEQYF
CDR3 DNA: TGTGCCAGCAGTTTAGCCCAGGGGGGCGAGCAGTACTTC
J gene: TRBJ2-7
V gene: TRBV12-3/TRBV12-4
clone size: many
D gene: -

CDR3 protein: CASSTNGIYTF
CDR3 DNA: TGTGCCAGCAGCACAAACGGGATATACACCTTC
J gene: TRBJ1-2
V gene: TRBV12-3/TRBV12-4
clone size: -
D gene: -

CDR3 protein: CSARGGSNTGELFF
CDR3 DNA: TGCAGTGCTAGAGGGGGCTCGAACACCGGGGAGCTGTTTTTT
J gene: TRBJ2-2
V gene: TRBV20-1
clone size: few
D gene: -

CDR3 protein: CASSLERLTGLYNEQFF
CDR3 DNA: TGTGCCAGCAGCTTAGAGCGATTGACAGGACTGTACAATGAGCAGTTCTTC
J gene: TRBJ2-1
V gene: TRBV7-6
clone size: few
D gene: -

CDR3 protein: CASSPRHKTGTDRDADTQYF
CDR3 DNA: TGTGCCAGCAGCCCCAGGCACAAGACAGGGACGGACAGGGACGCAGATACGCAGTATTTT
J gene: TRBJ2-3
V gene: TRBV5-4
clone size: -
D gene: TRBD1

CDR3 protein: CASSSTRTSGRDNEQFF
CDR3 DNA: TGTGCCAGCAGCTCAACTCGGACTAGCGGGCGGGACAATGAGCAGTTCTTC
J gene: TRBJ2-1
V gene: TRBV7-2
clone size: many
D gene: TRBD2

CDR3 protein: CASSASQGGVHPDTQYF
CDR3 DNA: TGTGCCAGCAGTGCGTCCCAAGGGGGCGTACACCCAGATACGCAGTATTTT
J gene: TRBJ2-3
V gene: TRBV25-1
clone size: -
D gene: TRBD1

CDR3 protein: CASSLGQGSVTGELFF
CDR3 DNA: TGTGCCAGCAGCCTCGGACAGGGTTCTGTTACCGGGGAGCTGTTTTTT
J gene: TRBJ2-2
V gene: TRBV7-2
clone size: -
D gene: TRBD1

CDR3 protein: CASSHGERGTYGYTF
CDR3 DNA: TGTGCCAGCAGCCATGGCGAAAGGGGGACCTATGGCTACACCTTC
J gene: TRBJ1-2
V gene: TRBV6-5
clone size: -
D gene: -

CDR3 protein: CASSPPVDRNEQFF
CDR3 DNA: TGTGCCAGCTCACCACCGGTGGACAGGAATGAGCAGTTCTTC
J gene: TRBJ2-1
V gene: TRBV18
clone size: -
D gene: TRBD1

CDR3 protein: CASSFSGGWGNEQFF
CDR3 DNA: TGTGCCAGCAGCTTTAGCGGGGGCTGGGGCAATGAGCAGTTCTTC
J gene: TRBJ2-1
V gene: TRBV7-9
clone size: many
D gene: TRBD2

CDR3 protein: CASSLGSVDTDTQYF
CDR3 DNA: TGTGCCAGCAGCTTAGGTTCCGTAGACACAGATACGCAGTATTTT
J gene: TRBJ2-3
V gene: TRBV7-2
clone size: many
D gene: -